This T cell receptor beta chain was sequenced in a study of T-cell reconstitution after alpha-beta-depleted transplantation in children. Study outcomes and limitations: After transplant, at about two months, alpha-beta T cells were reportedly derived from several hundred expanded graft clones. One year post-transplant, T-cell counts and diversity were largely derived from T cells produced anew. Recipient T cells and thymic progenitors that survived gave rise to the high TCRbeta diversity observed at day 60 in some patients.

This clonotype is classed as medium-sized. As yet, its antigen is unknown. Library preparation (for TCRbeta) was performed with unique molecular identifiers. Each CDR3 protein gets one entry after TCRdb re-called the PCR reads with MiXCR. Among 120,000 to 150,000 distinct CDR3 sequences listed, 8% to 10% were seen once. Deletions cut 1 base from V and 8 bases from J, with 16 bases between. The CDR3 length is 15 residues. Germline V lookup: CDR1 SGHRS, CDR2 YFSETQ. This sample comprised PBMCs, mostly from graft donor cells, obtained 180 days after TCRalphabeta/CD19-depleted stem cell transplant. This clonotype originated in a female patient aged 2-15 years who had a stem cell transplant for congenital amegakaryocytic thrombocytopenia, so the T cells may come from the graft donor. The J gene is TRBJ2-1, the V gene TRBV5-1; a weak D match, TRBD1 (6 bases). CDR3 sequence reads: CASSLPLQGSDEQFF. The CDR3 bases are TGCGCCAGCAGCTTGCCGTTACAGGGTTCAGATGAGCAGTTCTTC. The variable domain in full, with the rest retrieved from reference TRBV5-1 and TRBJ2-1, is KAGVTQTPRYLIKTRGQQVTLSCSPISGHRSVSWYQQTPGQGLQFLFEYFSETQRNKGNFPGRFSGRQFSNSRSEMNVSTLELGDSALYLCASSLPLQGSDEQFFGPGTRLTVL.